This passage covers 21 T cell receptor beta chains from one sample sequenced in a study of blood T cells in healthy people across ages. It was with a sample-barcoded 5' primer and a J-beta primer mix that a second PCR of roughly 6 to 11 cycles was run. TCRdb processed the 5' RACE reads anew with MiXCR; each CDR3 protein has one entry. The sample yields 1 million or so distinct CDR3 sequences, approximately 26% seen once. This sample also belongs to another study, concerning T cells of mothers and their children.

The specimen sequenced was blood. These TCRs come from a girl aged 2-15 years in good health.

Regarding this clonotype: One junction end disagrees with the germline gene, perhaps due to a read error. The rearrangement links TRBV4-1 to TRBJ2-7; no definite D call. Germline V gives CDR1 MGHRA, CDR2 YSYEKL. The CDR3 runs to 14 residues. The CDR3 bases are TGCGCCAGCAGCCCGATCCGGAATAGTTACGGGCAGTACTTC. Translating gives CASSPIRNSYGQYF.

CDR3: CASSQDAHSISTGELFF. In nucleotides, the CDR3 is TGCGCCAGCAGCCAAGATGCCCATTCCATCTCCACCGGGGAGCTGTTTTTT. The chain couples TRBV4-1 to TRBJ2-2, with D hard to call. The V gene's germline CDR1 is MGHRA and CDR2 YSYEKL. The V end lost 0 bases, the J end lost 4 bases, and 15 bases lay between the germline ends. The CDR3 has 17 residues.

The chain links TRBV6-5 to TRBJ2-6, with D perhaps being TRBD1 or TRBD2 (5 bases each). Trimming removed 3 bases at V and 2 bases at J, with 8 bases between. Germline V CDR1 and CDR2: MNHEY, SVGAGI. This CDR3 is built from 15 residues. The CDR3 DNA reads TGTGCCAGCAGTTATGGGGGAACTGGGGCCAACGTCCTGACTTTC. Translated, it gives CASSYGGTGANVLTF.

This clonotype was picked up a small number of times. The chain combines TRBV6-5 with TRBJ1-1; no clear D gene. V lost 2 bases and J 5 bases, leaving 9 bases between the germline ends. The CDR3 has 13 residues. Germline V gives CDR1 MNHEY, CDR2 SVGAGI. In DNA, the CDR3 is TGTGCCAGCAGTTACGGACGTGGTACTGAAGCTTTCTTT. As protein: CASSYGRGTEAFF.

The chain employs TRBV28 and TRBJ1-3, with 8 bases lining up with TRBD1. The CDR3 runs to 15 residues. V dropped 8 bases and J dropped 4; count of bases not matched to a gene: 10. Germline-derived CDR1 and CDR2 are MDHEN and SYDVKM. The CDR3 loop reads CASGQGGGWGNTIYF. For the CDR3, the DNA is TGTGCCAGCGGACAGGGAGGAGGTTGGGGAAACACCATATATTTT.

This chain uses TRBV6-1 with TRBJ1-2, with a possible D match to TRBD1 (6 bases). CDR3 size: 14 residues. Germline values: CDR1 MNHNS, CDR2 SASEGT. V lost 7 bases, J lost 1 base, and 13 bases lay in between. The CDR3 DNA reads TGTGCCAGCACCAATAGGGACATTAACTATGGCTACACCTTC. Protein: CASTNRDINYGYTF.

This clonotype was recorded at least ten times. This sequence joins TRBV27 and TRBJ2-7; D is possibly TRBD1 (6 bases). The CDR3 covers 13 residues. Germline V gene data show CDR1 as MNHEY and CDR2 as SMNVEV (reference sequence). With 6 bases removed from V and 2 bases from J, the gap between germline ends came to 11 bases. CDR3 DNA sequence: TGTGCCAGCAGCTTGGGGACACCCTACGAGCAGTACTTC. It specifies CASSLGTPYEQYF.

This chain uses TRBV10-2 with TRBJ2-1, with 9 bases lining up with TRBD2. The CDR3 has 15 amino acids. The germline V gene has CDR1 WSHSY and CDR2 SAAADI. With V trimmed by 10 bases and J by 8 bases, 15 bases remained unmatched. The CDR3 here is CATFGSGSSRDEQFF. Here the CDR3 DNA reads TGCGCCACGTTCGGTAGCGGGAGTAGTAGGGATGAGCAGTTCTTC.

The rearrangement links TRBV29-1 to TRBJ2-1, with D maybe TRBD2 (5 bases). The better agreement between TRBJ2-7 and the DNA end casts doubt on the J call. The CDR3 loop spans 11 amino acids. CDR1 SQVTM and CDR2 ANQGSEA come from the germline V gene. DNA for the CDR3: TGCAGCGTTGATTCCGGGAACGAGCAGTACTTC. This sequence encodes CSVDSGNEQYF.

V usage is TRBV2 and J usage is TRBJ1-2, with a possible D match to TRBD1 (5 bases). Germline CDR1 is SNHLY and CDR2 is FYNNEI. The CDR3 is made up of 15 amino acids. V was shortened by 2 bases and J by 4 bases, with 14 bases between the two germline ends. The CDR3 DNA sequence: TGTGCCAGCAGTGAAATTCGACAGCCAGTCTATGGCTACACCTTC. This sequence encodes CASSEIRQPVYGYTF. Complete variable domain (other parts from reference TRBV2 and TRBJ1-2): EPEVTQTPSHQVTQMGQEVILRCVPISNHLYFYWYRQILGQKVEFLVSFYNNEISEKSEIFDDQFSVERPDGSNFTLKIRSTKLEDSAMYFCASSEIRQPVYGYTFGSGTRLTVV.

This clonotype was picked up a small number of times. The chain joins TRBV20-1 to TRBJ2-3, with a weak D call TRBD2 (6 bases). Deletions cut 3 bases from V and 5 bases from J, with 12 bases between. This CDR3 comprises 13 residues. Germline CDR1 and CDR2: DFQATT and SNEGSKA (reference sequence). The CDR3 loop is CSARTPGEDTQYF. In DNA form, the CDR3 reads TGCAGTGCTAGGACCCCGGGAGAAGATACGCAGTATTTT.

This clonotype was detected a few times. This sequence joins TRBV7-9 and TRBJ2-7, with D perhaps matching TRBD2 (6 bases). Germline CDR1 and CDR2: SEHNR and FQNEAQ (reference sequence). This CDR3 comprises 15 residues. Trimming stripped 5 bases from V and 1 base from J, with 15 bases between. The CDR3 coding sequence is TGTGCCAGCAGCGGCGCGGGGATCCCTTCCTACGAGCAGTACTTC. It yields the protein CASSGAGIPSYEQYF. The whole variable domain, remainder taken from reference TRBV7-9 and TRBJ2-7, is DTGVSQNPRHKITKRGQNVTFRCDPISEHNRLYWYRQTLGQGPEFLTYFQNEAQLEKSRLLSDRFSAERPKGSFSTLEIQRTEQGDSAMYLCASSGAGIPSYEQYFGPGTRLTVT.

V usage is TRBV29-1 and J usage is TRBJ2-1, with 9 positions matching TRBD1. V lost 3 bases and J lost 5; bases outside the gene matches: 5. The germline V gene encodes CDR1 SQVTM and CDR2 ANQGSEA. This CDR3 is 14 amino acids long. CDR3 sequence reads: CSVDSGTGHNEQFF. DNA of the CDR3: TGCAGCGTTGATTCGGGGACAGGGCACAATGAGCAGTTCTTC.

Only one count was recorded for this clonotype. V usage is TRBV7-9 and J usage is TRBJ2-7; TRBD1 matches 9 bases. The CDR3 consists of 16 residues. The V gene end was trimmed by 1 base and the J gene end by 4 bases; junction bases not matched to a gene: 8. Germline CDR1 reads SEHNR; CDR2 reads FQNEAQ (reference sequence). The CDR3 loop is CASSLDRDRAIYEQYF. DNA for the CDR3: TGTGCCAGCAGCTTAGATCGGGACAGGGCAATTTACGAGCAGTACTTC.

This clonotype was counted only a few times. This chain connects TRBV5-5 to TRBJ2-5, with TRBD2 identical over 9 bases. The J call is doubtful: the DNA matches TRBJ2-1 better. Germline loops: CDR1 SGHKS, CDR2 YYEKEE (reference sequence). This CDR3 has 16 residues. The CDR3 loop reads CASSLAELAGSNEQFF. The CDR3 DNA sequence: TGTGCCAGCAGCTTGGCCGAGCTAGCGGGGTCCAATGAGCAGTTCTTC.

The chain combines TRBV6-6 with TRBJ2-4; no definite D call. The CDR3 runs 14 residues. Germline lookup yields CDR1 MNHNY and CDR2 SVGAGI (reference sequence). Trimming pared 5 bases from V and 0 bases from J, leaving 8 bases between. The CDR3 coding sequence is TGTGCCAGCAGTGCCACAGTAGCCAAAAACATTCAGTACTTC. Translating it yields CASSATVAKNIQYF.

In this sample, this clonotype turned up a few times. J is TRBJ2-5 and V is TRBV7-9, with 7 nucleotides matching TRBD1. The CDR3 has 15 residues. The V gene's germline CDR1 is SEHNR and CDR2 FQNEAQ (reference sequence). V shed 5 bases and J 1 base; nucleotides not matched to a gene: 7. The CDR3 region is CASSPDGTVQETQYF. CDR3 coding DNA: TGTGCCAGCAGCCCGGACGGGACAGTCCAAGAGACCCAGTACTTC.

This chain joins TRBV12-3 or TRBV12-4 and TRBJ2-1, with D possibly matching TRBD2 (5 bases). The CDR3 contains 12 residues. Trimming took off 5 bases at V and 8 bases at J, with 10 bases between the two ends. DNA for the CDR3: TGTGCCAGCAGTCATGAGGGCCATGAGCAGTTCTTC. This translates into CASSHEGHEQFF.

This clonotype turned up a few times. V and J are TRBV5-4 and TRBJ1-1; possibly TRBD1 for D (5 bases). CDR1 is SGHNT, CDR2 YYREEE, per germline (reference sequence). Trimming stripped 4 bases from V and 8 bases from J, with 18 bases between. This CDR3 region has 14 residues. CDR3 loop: CASSELIGQGEAFF. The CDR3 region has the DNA TGTGCCAGCAGCGAACTTATAGGGCAGGGAGAAGCTTTCTTT.

CDR3 bases: TGTGCCAGCAGCGCATACCAGGGGGCCTCCTACGAGCAGTACTTC. Translating gives CASSAYQGASYEQYF. The chain uses TRBV7-8 and TRBJ2-7; 8 nucleotides agree with TRBD1. Losses at the gene ends were 5 bases for V and 0 bases for J; bases not matched to a gene: 6. CDR1 and CDR2 (germline): SGHVS, FQNEAQ. This CDR3 contains 15 residues.

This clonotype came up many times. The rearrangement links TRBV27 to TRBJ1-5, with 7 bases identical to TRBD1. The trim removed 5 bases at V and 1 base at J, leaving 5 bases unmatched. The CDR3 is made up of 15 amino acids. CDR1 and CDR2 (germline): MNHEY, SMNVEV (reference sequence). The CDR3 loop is CASSTTGASNQPQHF. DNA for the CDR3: TGTGCCAGCAGTACCACAGGGGCGAGCAATCAGCCCCAGCATTTT.